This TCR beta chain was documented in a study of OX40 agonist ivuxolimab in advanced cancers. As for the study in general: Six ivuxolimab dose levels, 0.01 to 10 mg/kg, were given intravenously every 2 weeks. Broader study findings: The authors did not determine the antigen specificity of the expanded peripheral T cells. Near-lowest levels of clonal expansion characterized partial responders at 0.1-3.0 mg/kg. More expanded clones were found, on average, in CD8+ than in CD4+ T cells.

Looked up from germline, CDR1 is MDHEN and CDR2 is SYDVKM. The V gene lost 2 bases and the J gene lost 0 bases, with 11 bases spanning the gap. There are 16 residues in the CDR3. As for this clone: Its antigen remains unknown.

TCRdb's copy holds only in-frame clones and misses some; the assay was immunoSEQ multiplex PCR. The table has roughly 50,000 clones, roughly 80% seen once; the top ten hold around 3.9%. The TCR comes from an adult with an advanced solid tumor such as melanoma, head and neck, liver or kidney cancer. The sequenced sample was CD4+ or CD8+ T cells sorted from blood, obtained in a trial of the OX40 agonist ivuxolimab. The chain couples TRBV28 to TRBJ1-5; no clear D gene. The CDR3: CASSLLQRISNQPQHF. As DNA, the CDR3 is TGTGCCAGCAGTTTACTTCAACGGATTAGCAATCAGCCCCAGCATTTT.